This entry describes one T cell receptor (beta chain). TCRdb keeps only in-frame clones here, not all; method: immunoSEQ multiplex PCR. The sample has some 270,000 clones, under 95% seen once. This sample was taken from a study of blood T cell repertoires in COVID-19. Assignments of participants to cohorts depended upon their own reported clinical history. Between the trimmed V and J ends, which lost 3 bases and 1 base, there was a span of 12 bases. CDR3 length: 15 amino acids. CDR1 and CDR2 from the germline V gene are LNHDA and SQIVND (reference sequence). The source material was PBMCs or T cells enriched from blood (not recorded which). This receptor was taken from a man in his forties or fifties who had been exposed to COVID-19. The rearrangement links TRBV19 to TRBJ1-1; D might be TRBD1 (5 bases). CDR3 protein: CASSIFGRANTEAFF. The CDR3 nucleotides read TGTGCCAGTAGTATCTTTGGCAGGGCGAACACTGAAGCTTTCTTT.